Here is one T cell receptor beta chain with its context. What it binds is not known. Researchers prepared the TCRbeta library using unique molecular identifiers, the study reports. TCRdb passed the PCR reads through MiXCR, listing each CDR3 protein once. The table includes nearly 350,000 distinct CDR3 sequences, 16% detected once. The CDR3 is made up of 18 amino acids. The V gene's germline CDR1 is MNHEY and CDR2 SVGAGI. J gave up 1 base and V 0 bases, and 7 bases lay outside the gene matches. The sample is drawn from a study of T-cell reconstitution after alpha-beta-depleted transplantation in children. General observations from the study: It was newly produced T cells that mostly accounted for T-cell counts and diversity one year after transplant.

Sequenced material: PBMCs, mostly from graft donor cells, taken 360 days after TCRalphabeta/CD19-depleted stem cell transplant. This TCR was sampled from a male patient under 10 years old who had a stem cell transplant for acute lymphoblastic leukemia, so the T cells may come from the graft donor. This chain joins TRBV6-5 and TRBJ2-3, with 10 nucleotides matching TRBD1. The CDR3 is CASSYSRDRGRGTDTQYF. CDR3 coding DNA: TGTGCCAGCAGTTACTCGAGGGACAGGGGAAGGGGCACAGATACGCAGTATTTT.